This T cell receptor beta chain was recovered during a study of technical replicates of blood from a handful of donors. The repertoire was sequenced with immunoSEQ multiplex PCR; TCRdb's copy has only in-frame clones and lacks some. Of around 70,000 clones listed, roughly 96% are singletons. Germline V gene data show CDR1 as MDHEN and CDR2 as SYDVKM. Between the trimmed V and J ends, which lost 8 bases and 2 bases, there was a span of 13 bases. The length of the CDR3 is 14 residues. This clone was seen once. The gene calls are TRBV28 and TRBJ2-1, with a tentative D call TRBD1 (6 bases). The receptor was derived from a human donor in good health. Sequenced material: T cells isolated from PBMCs. The CDR3 DNA is TGTGCCAGCGATCCCGGACAGCCCTACAATGAGCAGTTCTTC. Translating gives CASDPGQPYNEQFF.